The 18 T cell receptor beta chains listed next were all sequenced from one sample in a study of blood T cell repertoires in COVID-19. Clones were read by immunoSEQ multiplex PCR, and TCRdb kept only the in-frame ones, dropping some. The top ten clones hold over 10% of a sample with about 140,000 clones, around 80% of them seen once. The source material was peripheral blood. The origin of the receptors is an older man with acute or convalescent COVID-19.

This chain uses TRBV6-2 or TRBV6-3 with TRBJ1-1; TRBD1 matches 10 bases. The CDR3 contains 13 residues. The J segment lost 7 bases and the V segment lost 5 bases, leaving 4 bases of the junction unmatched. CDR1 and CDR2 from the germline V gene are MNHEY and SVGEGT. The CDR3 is CASSRQGAGEAFF. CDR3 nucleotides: TGTGCCAGCAGTAGACAGGGGGCTGGTGAAGCTTTCTTT.

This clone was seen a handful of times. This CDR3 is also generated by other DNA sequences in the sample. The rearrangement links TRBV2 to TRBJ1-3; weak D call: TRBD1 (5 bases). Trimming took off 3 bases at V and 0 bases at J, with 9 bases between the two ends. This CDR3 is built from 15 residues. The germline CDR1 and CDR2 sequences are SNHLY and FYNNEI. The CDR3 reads CASSENRGSGNTIYF. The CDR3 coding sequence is TGTGCCAGCAGTGAGAATAGGGGCTCTGGAAACACCATATATTTT.

The CDR3 reads CASSLTVDQPQHF. CDR3 DNA: TGCGCCAGCAGCTTAACAGTGGATCAGCCCCAGCATTTT. V gene TRBV5-1 combines with J gene TRBJ1-5; D is uncertain. The CDR3 loop spans 13 amino acids. V was clipped by 2 bases and J by 5 bases, with 8 bases between them. CDR1 and CDR2 from the germline V gene are SGHRS and YFSETQ. Full variable domain (outside the CDR3, taken from reference TRBV5-1 and TRBJ1-5): KAGVTQTPRYLIKTRGQQVTLSCSPISGHRSVSWYQQTPGQGLQFLFEYFSETQRNKGNFPGRFSGRQFSNSRSEMNVSTLELGDSALYLCASSLTVDQPQHFGDGTRLSIL.

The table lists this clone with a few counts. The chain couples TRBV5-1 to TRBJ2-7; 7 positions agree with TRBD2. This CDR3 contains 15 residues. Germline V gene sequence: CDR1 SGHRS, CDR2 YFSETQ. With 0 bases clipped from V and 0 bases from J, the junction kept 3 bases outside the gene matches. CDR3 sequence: CASSLGGGYSYEQYF. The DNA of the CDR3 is TGCGCCAGCAGCTTGGGCGGGGGATACTCCTACGAGCAGTACTTC.

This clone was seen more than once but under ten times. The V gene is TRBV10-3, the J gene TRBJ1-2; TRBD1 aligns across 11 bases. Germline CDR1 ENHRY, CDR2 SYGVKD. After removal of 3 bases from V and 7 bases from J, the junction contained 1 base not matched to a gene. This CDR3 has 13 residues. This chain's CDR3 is CAISDGTGGGYTF. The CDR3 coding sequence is TGTGCCATCAGTGATGGGACAGGGGGTGGCTACACCTTC.

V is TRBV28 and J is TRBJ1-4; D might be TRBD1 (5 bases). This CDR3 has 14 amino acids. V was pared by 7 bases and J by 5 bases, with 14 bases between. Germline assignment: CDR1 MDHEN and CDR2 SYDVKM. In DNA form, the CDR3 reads TGTGCCAGCACTATCGGGGGAACAAATGAAAAACTGTTTTTT. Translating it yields CASTIGGTNEKLFF.

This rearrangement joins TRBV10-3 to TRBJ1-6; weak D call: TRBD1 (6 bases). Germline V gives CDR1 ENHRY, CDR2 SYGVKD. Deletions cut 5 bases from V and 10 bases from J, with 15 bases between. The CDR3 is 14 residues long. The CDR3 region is CAISSVDSDSPLHF. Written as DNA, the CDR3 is TGTGCCATCAGTTCCGTGGACAGCGACTCACCCCTCCACTTT.

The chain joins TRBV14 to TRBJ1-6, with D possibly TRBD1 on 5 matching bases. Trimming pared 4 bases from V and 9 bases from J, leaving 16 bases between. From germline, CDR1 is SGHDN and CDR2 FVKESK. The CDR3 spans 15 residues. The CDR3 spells CASSLLQRRGSPLHF. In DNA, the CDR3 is TGTGCCAGCAGCCTCCTTCAGAGGAGGGGTTCACCCCTCCACTTT. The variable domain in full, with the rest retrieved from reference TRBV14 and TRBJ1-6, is EAGVTQFPSHSVIEKGQTVTLRCDPISGHDNLYWYRRVMGKEIKFLLHFVKESKQDESGMPNNRFLAERTGGTYSTLKVQPAELEDSGVYFCASSLLQRRGSPLHFGNGTRLTVT.

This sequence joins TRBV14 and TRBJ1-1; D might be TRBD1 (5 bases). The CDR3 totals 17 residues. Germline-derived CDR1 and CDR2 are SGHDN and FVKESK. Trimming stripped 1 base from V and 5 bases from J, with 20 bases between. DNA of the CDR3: TGTGCCAGCAGCCAAGCTAGGGGCGGGATTGTAGGGACTGAAGCTTTCTTT. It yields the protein CASSQARGGIVGTEAFF.

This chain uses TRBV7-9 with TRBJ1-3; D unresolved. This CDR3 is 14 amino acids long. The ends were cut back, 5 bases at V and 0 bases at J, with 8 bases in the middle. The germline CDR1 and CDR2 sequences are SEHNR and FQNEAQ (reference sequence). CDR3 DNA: TGTGCCAGCAGCCTAACAGTCTCTGGAAACACCATATATTTT. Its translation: CASSLTVSGNTIYF.

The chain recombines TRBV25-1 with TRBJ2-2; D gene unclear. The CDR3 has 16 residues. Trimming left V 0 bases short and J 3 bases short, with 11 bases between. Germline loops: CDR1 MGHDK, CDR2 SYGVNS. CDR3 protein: CASSEYPGRDTGELFF. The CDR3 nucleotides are TGTGCCAGCAGTGAATACCCCGGCCGGGACACCGGGGAGCTGTTTTTT.

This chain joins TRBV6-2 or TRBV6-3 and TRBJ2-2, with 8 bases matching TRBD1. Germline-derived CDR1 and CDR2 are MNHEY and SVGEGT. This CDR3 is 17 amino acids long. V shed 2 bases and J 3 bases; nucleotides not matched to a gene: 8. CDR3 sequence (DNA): TGTGCCAGCAGTTACATCTCAGGGGGCGCAGACACCGGGGAGCTGTTTTTT. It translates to CASSYISGGADTGELFF.

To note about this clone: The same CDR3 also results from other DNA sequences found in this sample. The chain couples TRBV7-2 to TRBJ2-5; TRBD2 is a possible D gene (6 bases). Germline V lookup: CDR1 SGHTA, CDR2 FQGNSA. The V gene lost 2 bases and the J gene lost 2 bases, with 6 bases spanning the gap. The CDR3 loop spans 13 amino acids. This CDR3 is CASSLLAQETQYF. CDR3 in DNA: TGTGCCAGCAGCTTACTAGCGCAAGAGACCCAGTACTTC.

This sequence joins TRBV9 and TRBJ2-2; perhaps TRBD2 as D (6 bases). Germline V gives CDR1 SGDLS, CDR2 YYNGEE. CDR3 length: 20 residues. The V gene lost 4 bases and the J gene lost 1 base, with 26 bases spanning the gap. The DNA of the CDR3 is TGTGCCAGCAGCCGTAAACTCACCACGGAGGGGCAAATGAACACCGGGGAGCTGTTTTTT. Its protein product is CASSRKLTTEGQMNTGELFF.

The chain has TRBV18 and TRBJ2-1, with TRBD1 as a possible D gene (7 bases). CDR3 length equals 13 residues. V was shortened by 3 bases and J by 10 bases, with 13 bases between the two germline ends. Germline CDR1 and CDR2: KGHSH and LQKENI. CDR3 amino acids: CASSPQGEAEQFF. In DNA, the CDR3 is TGTGCCAGCTCACCTCAGGGGGAGGCCGAGCAGTTCTTC.

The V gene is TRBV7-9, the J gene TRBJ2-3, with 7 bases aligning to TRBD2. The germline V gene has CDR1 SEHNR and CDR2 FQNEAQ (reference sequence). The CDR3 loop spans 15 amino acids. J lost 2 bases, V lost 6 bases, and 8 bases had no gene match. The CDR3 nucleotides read TGTGCCAGCAGTAAGGCTAGCGGCTCCACAGATACGCAGTATTTT. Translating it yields CASSKASGSTDTQYF.

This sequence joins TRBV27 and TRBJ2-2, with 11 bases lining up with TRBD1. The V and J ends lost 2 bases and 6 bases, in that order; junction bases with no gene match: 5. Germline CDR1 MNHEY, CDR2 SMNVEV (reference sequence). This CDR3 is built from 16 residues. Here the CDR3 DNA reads TGTGCCAGCAGTTTACGGGGGACAGGGGGACCCGGGGAGCTGTTTTTT. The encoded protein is CASSLRGTGGPGELFF.

The CDR3 here is CASSRQINQPQHF. The CDR3 nucleotides read TGTGCCAGCAGCCGACAGATCAATCAGCCCCAGCATTTT. The gene calls are TRBV2 and TRBJ1-5, with a possible D match to TRBD1 (5 bases). Germline-derived CDR1 and CDR2 are SNHLY and FYNNEI. This CDR3 is 13 amino acids long. V was trimmed by 6 bases and J by 3 bases, leaving 9 bases between them.